This TCR beta chain was obtained from a study of monozygotic twins with inflammatory bowel disease. This CDR3 spans 14 amino acids. Each of TCRalpha and TCRbeta cDNA went through two nested PCRs, lasting about 15 and 9 cycles. Following a re-call of the 5' RACE reads, TCRdb has one entry per CDR3 protein and lacks DNA. Seen in this sample are some 450,000 distinct CDR3 sequences; the ten most common clones hold about 2.4%. V gene TRBV12-3 or TRBV12-4 combines with J gene TRBJ2-5; absent DNA, TCRdb's TRBD1 call cannot be checked. Sequencing was carried out using blood. The clonotype comes from a human donor with ulcerative colitis or Crohn's disease, or a healthy co-twin of an affected twin (not recorded which). CDR3 sequence: CASSDRDRGSTQYF.